The rows below give T cell receptor beta chains drawn from one sample of a study of blood T cells in healthy people across ages. TCRdb reanalysed the 5' RACE reads using MiXCR and keeps one entry per CDR3 protein. The table includes 1.2 million to 1.5 million distinct CDR3 sequences, approximately 40% detected once. The sequenced material came from blood. These receptors were taken from a woman younger than 35 in good health. The CDR3 runs from the conserved cysteine through the conserved F or W. Fields, in order: D gene, clone size, J gene, V gene, CDR3 DNA, CDR3 protein. The D gene is left open where the match is weak. Clone size appears in some rows only: once, few, many, or a class for an expanded clone.

d_gene: TRBD1
abundance: .
j_gene: TRBJ1-1
v_gene: TRBV12-3/TRBV12-4
CDR3nt: TGTGCCAGCAGCTTCGGACAGGGGGAAGCTTTCTTT
CDR3aa: CASSFGQGEAFF

d_gene: TRBD2
abundance: .
j_gene: TRBJ2-1
v_gene: TRBV11-2
CDR3nt: TGTGCCAGCAGCTCGCCGGGACTAGCGGGAGTTGGCCCCTACAATGAGCAGTTCTTC
CDR3aa: CASSSPGLAGVGPYNEQFF

d_gene: .
abundance: .
j_gene: TRBJ2-3
v_gene: TRBV12-3/TRBV12-4
CDR3nt: TGTGCCAGCAGTTTGGCGGCAAGCGTCGCAGATACGCAGTATTTT
CDR3aa: CASSLAASVADTQYF

d_gene: .
abundance: many
j_gene: TRBJ2-4
v_gene: TRBV28
CDR3nt: TGTGCCAGCGAGGACCATGGGGTGAAAAACATTCAGTACTTC
CDR3aa: CASEDHGVKNIQYF

d_gene: .
abundance: .
j_gene: TRBJ2-1
v_gene: TRBV6-5
CDR3nt: TGTGCCAGCAATTTCGGACGCACTGAGCAGTTCTTC
CDR3aa: CASNFGRTEQFF

d_gene: TRBD1
abundance: .
j_gene: TRBJ1-4
v_gene: TRBV12-3/TRBV12-4
CDR3nt: TGTGCCAGCAGTTTGGGACAGGGTGTCGGAAAACTGTTTTTT
CDR3aa: CASSLGQGVGKLFF

d_gene: TRBD1
abundance: .
j_gene: TRBJ2-7
v_gene: TRBV7-7
CDR3nt: TGTGCTAGCAGCTTAGATTTAGACAGGGCCTACGAGCAGTACTTC
CDR3aa: CASSLDLDRAYEQYF

d_gene: .
abundance: .
j_gene: TRBJ1-3
v_gene: TRBV12-3/TRBV12-4
CDR3nt: TGTGCCAGCAGTTTTGGTTCCTCCGGGTCGGGAAACACCATATATTTT
CDR3aa: CASSFGSSGSGNTIYF

d_gene: TRBD2
abundance: .
j_gene: TRBJ2-1
v_gene: TRBV5-1
CDR3nt: TGCGCCAGCAGCTTGGCCGCTAGCGGACTAAGGAATAAGCAGTTCTTC
CDR3aa: CASSLAASGLRNKQFF

d_gene: .
abundance: .
j_gene: TRBJ2-5
v_gene: TRBV20-1
CDR3nt: TGCAGTGCTAGAGACGTTGGAACCGAGACCCAGTACTTC
CDR3aa: CSARDVGTETQYF

d_gene: TRBD2
abundance: .
j_gene: TRBJ2-5
v_gene: TRBV13
CDR3nt: TGTGCCAGCGGTTTCTTCGGTAGGGGAGGGCAGACCCAGTACTTC
CDR3aa: CASGFFGRGGQTQYF

d_gene: TRBD2
abundance: .
j_gene: TRBJ2-5
v_gene: TRBV5-1
CDR3nt: TGCGCCAGCAGCTTACCACAAAGCGGGGGCCAAGAGACCCAGTACTTC
CDR3aa: CASSLPQSGGQETQYF

d_gene: .
abundance: once
j_gene: TRBJ2-6
v_gene: TRBV7-2
CDR3nt: TGTGCCAGCAGCTTTAGATTCTCTGGGGCCAACGTCCCGACTTTC
CDR3aa: CASSFRFSGANVPTF

d_gene: .
abundance: .
j_gene: TRBJ2-7
v_gene: TRBV27
CDR3nt: TGTGCCAGCAGTTGGGACACCCTCTACAATGAGCAGTACTTC
CDR3aa: CASSWDTLYNEQYF

d_gene: .
abundance: few
j_gene: TRBJ2-1
v_gene: TRBV21-1
CDR3nt: TGTGCCAGCAGCAAAGAAAGAAGGCGGGCGGCAGGGGAAAATGAGCAGTTCTTC
CDR3aa: CASSKERRRAAGENEQFF

d_gene: TRBD1
abundance: .
j_gene: TRBJ2-1
v_gene: TRBV11-1
CDR3nt: TGTGCCAGCACCCCCGGGCCGGACAGGGATTACAATGAGCAGTTCTTC
CDR3aa: CASTPGPDRDYNEQFF

d_gene: .
abundance: .
j_gene: TRBJ1-1
v_gene: TRBV2
CDR3nt: TGTGCCATAACACGGGGAGGCACTGAAGCTTTCTTT
CDR3aa: CAITRGGTEAFF